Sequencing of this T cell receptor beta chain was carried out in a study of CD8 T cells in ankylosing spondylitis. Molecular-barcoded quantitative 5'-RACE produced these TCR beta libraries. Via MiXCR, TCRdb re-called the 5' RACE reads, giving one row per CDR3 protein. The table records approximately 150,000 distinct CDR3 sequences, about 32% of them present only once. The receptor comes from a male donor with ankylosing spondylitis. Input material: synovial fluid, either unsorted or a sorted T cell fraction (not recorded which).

The CDR3 is CASSSGTGANYEQYF. CDR3 nucleotide sequence: TGTGCCAGCAGTTCCGGGACAGGGGCGAATTACGAGCAGTACTTC. V is TRBV6-2 or TRBV6-3 and J is TRBJ2-7, with TRBD1 matching over 10 bases. Trimming at V came to 4 bases and at J to 4 bases, leaving 7 bases not matched to a gene. Germline CDR1 and CDR2: MNHEY and SVGEGT. This CDR3 region has 15 residues.